This T cell receptor beta chain was recovered during a study of CXCR3-negative and CXCR3-positive naive CD8 T cells. Study-wide points: In both naive subsets diversity was comparably high, whereas memory CD8+ cells showed much lower diversity.

CDR3 length: 14 residues. Points on this clonotype: What it binds is unknown.

Libraries were UMI-labeled 5' RACE TRB cDNA. TCRdb re-called the 5' RACE reads and gives one entry per CDR3 protein, without DNA. This sample's table has about 90,000 distinct CDR3 sequences. The chain carries TRBV21-1 and TRBJ1-1; there is no DNA to check the TCRdb D call of TRBD1. TRBV21-1 corresponds to a pseudogene. Input material: naive CXCR3- CD8+ T cells from blood. Indicated subset: CD45RO-CCR7+CD27+CD95- naive CD8+ T cells lacking CXCR3 (TNR3-). The origin of this receptor is a human donor in good health. Some clones in this sample may be carry-over from other donors' samples. The CDR3 is CASSRDGADTEAFF.